This T cell receptor beta chain was profiled in a study of OX40 agonist ivuxolimab in advanced cancers. Background on the study: Patients undergoing dose escalation presented with hepatocellular carcinoma, melanoma, renal cell or head and neck cancer.

Produced via immunoSEQ multiplex PCR; TCRdb's table is partial and in-frame only. The sample holds roughly 81,000 clones, more than 75% seen once. The CDR3 loop spans 12 amino acids. Germline V gene data show CDR1 as MNHNS and CDR2 as SASEGT. V lost 6 bases, J lost 4 bases, and 9 bases lay in between. The material sequenced was CD4+ or CD8+ T cells sorted from blood, taken in a trial of the OX40 agonist ivuxolimab. The source of this sequence is an adult with an advanced solid tumor such as melanoma, head and neck, liver or kidney cancer. The chain links TRBV6-1 to TRBJ1-2; D not certain. CDR3 residues: CASRTDVYGYTF. The CDR3 bases are TGTGCCAGCAGAACCGACGTCTATGGCTACACCTTC.